What follows describes a single T cell receptor beta chain. TCRdb's table, derived via immunoSEQ multiplex PCR, lists solely in-frame clones and lacks some. Of roughly 700,000 clones in the sample, around 91% were seen once. This sample was taken from a study of shared clonotypes between healthy human individuals. The CDR3 has 14 residues. CDR1 and CDR2 from the germline V gene are SEHNR and FQNEAQ (reference sequence). V lost 5 bases and J lost 3, with 14 bases in between. The chain uses TRBV7-9 and TRBJ2-7; possibly TRBD2 for D (6 bases). Sample: memory CD8+ T cells from PBMCs. The subset here: CD45RO+ cells pooled with CCR7-negative TemRA cells. This receptor was identified in a man between 18 and 35 years old in good health. Some clones in this sample may be carry-over from other donors' samples. CDR3 nucleotides: TGTGCCAGCAGCCAGACTAGTGGTAGCTACGAGCAGTACTTC. Protein product: CASSQTSGSYEQYF.